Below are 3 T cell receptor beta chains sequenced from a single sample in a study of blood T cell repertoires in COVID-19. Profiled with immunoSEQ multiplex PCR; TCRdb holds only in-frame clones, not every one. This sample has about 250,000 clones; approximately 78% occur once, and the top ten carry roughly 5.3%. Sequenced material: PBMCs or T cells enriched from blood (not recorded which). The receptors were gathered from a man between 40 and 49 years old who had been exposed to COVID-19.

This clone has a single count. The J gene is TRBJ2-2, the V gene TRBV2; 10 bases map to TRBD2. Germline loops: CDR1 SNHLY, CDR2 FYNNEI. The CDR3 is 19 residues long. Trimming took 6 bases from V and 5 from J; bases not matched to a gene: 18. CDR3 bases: TGTGCCAGCAGCACCCCAGGGGGGCTAGCGGGAGTTGGTACCGGGGAGCTGTTTTTT. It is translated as CASSTPGGLAGVGTGELFF. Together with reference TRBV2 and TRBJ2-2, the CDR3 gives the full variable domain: EPEVTQTPSHQVTQMGQEVILRCVPISNHLYFYWYRQILGQKVEFLVSFYNNEISEKSEIFDDQFSVERPDGSNFTLKIRSTKLEDSAMYFCASSTPGGLAGVGTGELFFGEGSRLTVL.

The CDR3 loop is CASSGLAGEVGDEQFF. CDR3 sequence (DNA): TGTGCCAGCAGCGGTCTAGCGGGAGAGGTAGGGGATGAGCAGTTCTTC. The rearrangement links TRBV5-4 to TRBJ2-1, with 10 bases identical to TRBD2. The V gene's germline CDR1 is SGHNT and CDR2 YYREEE (reference sequence). The CDR3 sequence is 16 residues long. The V gene end was trimmed by 4 bases and the J gene end by 8 bases; junction bases not matched to a gene: 12.

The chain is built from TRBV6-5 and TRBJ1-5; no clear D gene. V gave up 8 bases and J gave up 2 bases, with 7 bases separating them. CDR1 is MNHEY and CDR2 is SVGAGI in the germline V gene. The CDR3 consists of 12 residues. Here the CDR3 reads CASERGNQPQHF. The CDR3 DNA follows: TGTGCCAGCGAGAGGGGCAATCAGCCCCAGCATTTT.